The clone carrying this T cell receptor beta chain showed up just a few times. In germline, CDR1 is MNHEY, CDR2 SMNVEV (reference sequence). CDR3 length: 12 residues. Trimming stripped 5 bases from V and 6 bases from J, with 8 bases between. Treatment denoted: oral pan-JAK inhibitor, 5-10 mg twice daily. The data belong to a study of CD8+ T cells in alopecia areata. Reverse transcribed after extraction, RNA yielded cDNA as the sequencing template. Data came from immunoSEQ multiplex PCR; TCRdb stores just in-frame clones and leaves some out. This table has 150,000 to 200,000 clones, over 55% appearing once.

This material consisted of CD4+ T cells sorted from blood, taken at week 24, from a patient treated with tofacitinib. This TCR derives from a human donor with alopecia areata. V usage is TRBV27 and J usage is TRBJ1-5; D remains ambiguous. In DNA, the CDR3 is TGTGCCAGCAGTCTAATGGGTCAGCCCCAGCATTTT. Translated: CASSLMGQPQHF.